These 12 T cell receptor beta chains share one sample of origin, sequenced in a study of monozygotic twins with cystic fibrosis. Assay used: immunoSEQ multiplex PCR; TCRdb lists only in-frame clones, some missing. Of 30,000 or so clones in the sample, approximately 72% were seen once. The sample was blood. These receptors originate from a girl aged 10-17 years with cystic fibrosis.

This chain uses TRBV2 with TRBJ1-1; D is perhaps TRBD1 (5 bases). The germline V gene has CDR1 SNHLY and CDR2 FYNNEI. Trimming stripped 8 bases from V and 4 bases from J, with 14 bases between. There are 13 residues in the CDR3. DNA for the CDR3: TGTGCCAGCGCACCTGGGACGGGCACTGAAGCTTTCTTT. Protein sequence: CASAPGTGTEAFF.

The V call is TRBV5-4, the J call TRBJ2-2, with D perhaps matching TRBD1 or TRBD2 (5 bases each). Germline CDR1 reads SGHNT; CDR2 reads YYREEE (reference sequence). The CDR3 sequence is 16 residues long. The V end lost 0 bases, the J end lost 0 bases, and 9 bases lay between the germline ends. The CDR3 region is CASSLDGTTNTGELFF. The CDR3 DNA follows: TGTGCCAGCAGCTTGGACGGGACCACGAACACCGGGGAGCTGTTTTTT.

Comment on this clone: The junction and the germline gene differ at one end; a read error may be behind it. The chain is built from TRBV13 and TRBJ1-1; tentatively, D is TRBD1 (5 bases). The CDR3 runs to 12 residues. Germline V lookup: CDR1 PRHDT, CDR2 FYEKMQ (reference sequence). CDR3 amino acids: CASSLGAPEAFF. CDR3 coding DNA: TGTGCCAGCAGCCTAGGGGCCCCTGAAGCTTTCTTT. Based on the CDR3 plus reference TRBV13 and TRBJ1-1, the full variable domain is AAGVIQSPRHLIKEKRETATLKCYPIPRHDTVYWYQQGPGQDPQFLISFYEKMQSDKGSIPDRFSAQQFSDYHSELNMSSLELGDSALYFCASSLGAPEAFFGQGTRLTVV.

V and J are TRBV4-1 and TRBJ1-1; D gene unclear. This CDR3 region has 15 residues. Germline values: CDR1 MGHRA, CDR2 YSYEKL. V was trimmed by 0 bases and J by 4 bases, leaving 12 bases between them. This chain's CDR3 is CASSQDELPGTEAFF. The DNA of the CDR3 is TGCGCCAGCAGCCAAGACGAGCTTCCTGGCACTGAAGCTTTCTTT.

This clone came up a few times. V gene TRBV5-1 combines with J gene TRBJ2-3; perhaps TRBD2 as D (6 bases). The CDR3 totals 15 residues. V lost 4 bases, J lost 4 bases, and 16 bases lay in between. Per germline, CDR1 SGHRS and CDR2 YFSETQ. The CDR3 DNA is TGCGCCAGCAGCCCGGCGGGGATATCACCAGATACGCAGTATTTT. As protein: CASSPAGISPDTQYF. Combining the CDR3 with reference TRBV5-1 and TRBJ2-3 gives the whole variable domain KAGVTQTPRYLIKTRGQQVTLSCSPISGHRSVSWYQQTPGQGLQFLFEYFSETQRNKGNFPGRFSGRQFSNSRSEMNVSTLELGDSALYLCASSPAGISPDTQYFGPGTRLTVL.

V is TRBV7-2 and J is TRBJ2-1, with 12 bases aligning to TRBD2. The junction had 10 bases not matched to a gene; V was cut back by 3 bases and J by 7 bases. CDR1 is SGHTA and CDR2 is FQGNSA in the germline V gene. CDR3 size: 17 residues. This chain's CDR3 is CASSFTGTSGFGNEQFF. The CDR3 coding sequence is TGTGCCAGCAGCTTTACCGGGACTAGCGGGTTTGGGAATGAGCAGTTCTTC.

This chain links TRBV7-8 with TRBJ1-1, with D perhaps TRBD1 (5 bases). Germline values: CDR1 SGHVS, CDR2 FQNEAQ. CDR3 size: 14 residues. With 4 bases removed from V and 3 bases from J, the gap between germline ends came to 12 bases. The CDR3 nucleotides read TGTGCCAGCAGCTCGGATGGGGGTTACACTGAAGCTTTCTTT. Encoded protein: CASSSDGGYTEAFF. The whole variable domain, filled in from reference TRBV7-8 and TRBJ1-1, reads GAGVSQSPRYKVAKRGQDVALRCDPISGHVSLFWYQQALGQGPEFLTYFQNEAQLDKSGLPSDRFFAERPEGSVSTLKIQRTQQEDSAVYLCASSSDGGYTEAFFGQGTRLTVV.

The chain employs TRBV4-3 and TRBJ2-5; D remains unclear. V was cut by 1 base and J by 5 bases, with 5 bases left in between. Germline V gene data show CDR1 as LGHNA and CDR2 as YSLEER. This CDR3 has 12 residues. The DNA for the CDR3 is TGCGCCAGCAGCCAAGTGCCTGAGACCCAGTACTTC. This encodes CASSQVPETQYF.

This clone has more than one count but fewer than ten. The chain couples TRBV9 to TRBJ1-2; no reliable D call. The CDR3 has 14 amino acids. Germline CDR1 and CDR2: SGDLS and YYNGEE. The V end was cut by 6 bases, the J end by 8 bases, with 20 bases between. The CDR3 DNA reads TGTGCCAGCAACCCGGCGAGCCCTAACGCCGGCTACACCTTC. Its protein is CASNPASPNAGYTF. Full variable domain (rest looked up from reference TRBV9 and TRBJ1-2): DSGVTQTPKHLITATGQRVTLRCSPRSGDLSVYWYQQSLDQGLQFLIQYYNGEERAKGNILERFSAQQFPDLHSELNLSSLELGDSALYFCASNPASPNAGYTFGSGTRLTVV.

This clone was recorded a few times. The J gene is TRBJ2-2, the V gene TRBV6-5, with 8 bases matching TRBD2. The J segment lost 3 bases and the V segment lost 6 bases, leaving 3 bases of the junction unmatched. Germline V gene lookup returns CDR1 MNHEY and CDR2 SVGAGI. This CDR3 region has 14 residues. CDR3: CASRQAGDTGELFF. Here the CDR3 DNA reads TGTGCCAGCAGACAAGCGGGAGACACCGGGGAGCTGTTTTTT.

The chain employs TRBV6-6 and TRBJ2-1; 9 positions agree with TRBD1. CDR3 length equals 15 residues. J lost 7 bases, V lost 5 bases, and 9 bases had no gene match. CDR1 and CDR2 from the germline V gene are MNHNY and SVGAGI (reference sequence). The CDR3 is CASSDIGTGMNEQFF. The CDR3 DNA follows: TGTGCCAGCAGTGACATCGGGACAGGGATGAATGAGCAGTTCTTC.

This clone was recorded once. The chain employs TRBV10-3 and TRBJ2-3, with no clear D. V was shortened by 6 bases and J by 1 base, with 17 bases between the two germline ends. In germline, CDR1 is ENHRY, CDR2 SYGVKD. The CDR3 sequence is 16 residues long. The CDR3 reads CAISQLGGRGTDTQYF. CDR3 DNA: TGTGCCATCAGCCAACTTGGTGGACGGGGCACAGATACGCAGTATTTT.